A selection of T cell receptor beta chains follows, all from one sample in a study of shared clonotypes between healthy human individuals. Profiling relied on immunoSEQ multiplex PCR, and the TCRdb table lists in-frame clones only, not all of them. The table records around 750,000 clones, around two thirds of them present only once. Sequenced: memory CD4+ T cells sorted from blood. Every receptor here comes from a woman under 40 in good health. CDR3s leave out the opening cysteine and the closing phenylalanine or tryptophan. Some rows have no size entry. The others give once, few or many, or a class for an expanded clone.

V gene	J gene	clone size	CDR3 protein
TRBV19	TRBJ2-4	.	ASSMTGEIAKNIQY
TRBV27	TRBJ1-1	few	ASSNGGQGVRKAF
TRBV7-2	TRBJ1-2	.	ASSFLGSIGYT
TRBV14	TRBJ2-1	.	ASSQWGLAGNNEQF
TRBV7-2	TRBJ2-7	.	ASSLVPLGGEH
TRBV7-9	TRBJ2-4	.	ASSLGTLQY
TRBV25-1	TRBJ2-5	.	ASSDKGRETQY
TRBV7-2	TRBJ2-7	.	ASSRSVMTESEQY
TRBV28	TRBJ2-7	.	ASSQTGQAWWSEQY
TRBV6-1	TRBJ1-2	medium-sized	ASSGTAPNYGYT
TRBV19	TRBJ2-2	.	ASSWGTGETGELF
TRBV11-2	TRBJ2-1	.	ASSMDTGSYNEQF
TRBV7-9	TRBJ2-5	few	ASSLNPGVQETQY
TRBV5-1	TRBJ1-4	.	ASSLGTVGEKLF
TRBV14	TRBJ1-1	few	ASRPLGNTEAF
TRBV28	TRBJ1-6	once	ASSYPGFPLH
TRBV2	TRBJ2-1	.	ASSQTNEQF
TRBV6-1	TRBJ2-7	.	ASNQAGTSGRAGGHEQY
TRBV25-1	.	.	ASSAEGADSAYEQY
TRBV6-1	TRBJ2-1	.	ASTSTGYNEQF
TRBV28	TRBJ2-3	.	ASSPTSTDTQY
TRBV6-1	TRBJ1-2	.	ASTSAWTASGYT
TRBV20-1	TRBJ2-7	.	SATPYYEQY
TRBV7-2	TRBJ2-5	few	ASSLPVGGVETQY
TRBV28	TRBJ1-1	.	ASCPSTGTANTEAF
TRBV9	TRBJ2-3	once	ASSPFGTGELDTQY